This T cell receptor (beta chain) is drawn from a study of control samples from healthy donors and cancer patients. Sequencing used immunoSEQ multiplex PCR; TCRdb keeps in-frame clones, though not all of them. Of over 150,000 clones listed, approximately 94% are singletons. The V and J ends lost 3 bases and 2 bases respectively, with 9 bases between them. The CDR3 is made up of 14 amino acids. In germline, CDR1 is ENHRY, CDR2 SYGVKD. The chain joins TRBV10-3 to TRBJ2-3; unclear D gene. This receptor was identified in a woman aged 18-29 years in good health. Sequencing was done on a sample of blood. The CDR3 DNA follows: TGTGCCATCAGTGACCGGCGGTACACAGATACGCAGTATTTT. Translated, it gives CAISDRRYTDTQYF.